This T cell receptor (beta chain) derives from a study of blood T cell repertoires in COVID-19 (dated by TCRdb to 2018 to 2020). Notes on the research overall: Samples covering the acute and convalescent phases of COVID-19 were provided by collaborators in the United States, Italy and Spain. Where available, HLA class I and class II types were taken from metadata supplied by the sample provider and were not determined by assay-based typing. The prospective study material was composed of cDNA or gDNA derived from T cells, B-cell-depleted T cells, or PBMCs. Samples came from the ongoing ImmuneRACE study (first 160 participants) plus 1,254 subjects from 6 global collaborators. Deeply sampled blood TCRbeta repertoires from subjects exposed to, actively infected with, or recovered from COVID-19 were included in the dataset. Nearly every sample came with metadata listing a de-identified subject ID, COVID-19 status, age in years and sex. A freely available public database, intended as a resource for researchers studying the immune response to SARS-CoV-2, is where the repertoires were released.

The collaborating institutions used their own protocols to collect whole blood in K2EDTA tubes. For TCRbeta analysis, collaborator samples were shipped as frozen whole blood, as isolated PBMCs, or as DNA extracted from either sample type. Comments on this clone: Its antigen is unknown. No quality values exist for individual bases; no much larger clone is one base distant.

The CDR3 has 16 amino acids, counting the end cysteine and phenylalanine. Only CDR3 DNA is held: 48 bases, read in frame from base 1. V is pared back by 3 bases and J by 3 bases, with 17 bases lying between the germline termini. The germline V gene encodes CDR1 MNHEY and CDR2 SVGEGT. The immunoSEQ Assay, a bias-controlled multiplex PCR, was used to amplify TCRbeta CDR3 regions from genomic DNA. The original pipeline was this. Nucleated cell counts per sample were estimated from amplification of reference gene primers within the assay. Sequence reads were collapsed and filtered to measure the absolute abundance of every unique TCRbeta CDR3 rearrangement. For each sample, productive Simpson clonality was calculated as the square root of Simpson's diversity index over productive rearrangements. Imported from immuneACCESS, the table was reduced by TCRdb to in-frame sequences with V and J called. These copies leave out some clones; in studies compared against another copy, an unresolved V gene accounts for under half, and the cause of the remainder is not known. The V and J calls and clone size come from that table; D and trimming were worked out from the DNA. Recorded for this sample are over 150,000 clones; approximately 90% of them occurred a single time. 0.45% to 0.65% of the sample lies in the top ten.

What the research found in general, with its limitations: How much clinical and demographic metadata was included differed by source and by participant, and the metadata was provided uncurated.

The sample was peripheral blood. This sequence was found in a man aged 45 to 65 with acute or convalescent COVID-19. Here the chain combines TRBV6-2 or TRBV6-3 and TRBJ1-1, with an unclear D gene assignment. For the CDR3, the sequence is CASSYLLRIGDTEAFF. The sequenced DNA is TGTGCCAGCAGTTATTTACTGCGAATCGGTGACACTGAAGCTTTCTTT.